This TCR beta chain emerged from a study of early T cells in non-severe SARS-CoV-2 infection. TCRdb recomputed calls from the 5' RACE reads with MiXCR, one row per CDR3 protein. The sample carries approximately 100,000 distinct CDR3 sequences, approximately 10% recorded once. Sequencing was performed on whole blood. The TCR comes from an adult who was a healthcare worker with PCR-confirmed SARS-CoV-2 infection or an uninfected control (not recorded which).

The CDR3 sequence is CASSLEPQGLAGGEDTQYF. CDR3 sequence (DNA): TGTGCCAGCAGTTTAGAACCACAGGGACTAGCGGGAGGAGAAGATACGCAGTATTTT. The rearrangement joins TRBV27 to TRBJ2-3, with 15 bases matching TRBD2. The V gene's germline CDR1 is MNHEY and CDR2 SMNVEV (reference sequence). J lost 5 bases, V lost 2 bases, and 11 bases had no gene match. This CDR3 region has 19 residues.